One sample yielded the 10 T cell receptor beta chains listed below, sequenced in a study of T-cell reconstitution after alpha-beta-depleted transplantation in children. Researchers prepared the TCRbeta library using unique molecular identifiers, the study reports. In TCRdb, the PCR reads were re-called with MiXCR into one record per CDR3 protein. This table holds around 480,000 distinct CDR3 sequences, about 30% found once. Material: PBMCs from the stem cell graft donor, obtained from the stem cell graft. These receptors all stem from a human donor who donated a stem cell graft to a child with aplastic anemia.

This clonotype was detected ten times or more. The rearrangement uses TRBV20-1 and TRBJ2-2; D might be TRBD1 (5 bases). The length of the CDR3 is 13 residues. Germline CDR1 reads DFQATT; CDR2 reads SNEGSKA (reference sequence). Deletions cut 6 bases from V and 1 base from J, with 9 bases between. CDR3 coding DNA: TGCAGTGCACCCAGGGTGAACACCGGGGAGCTGTTTTTT. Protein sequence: CSAPRVNTGELFF.

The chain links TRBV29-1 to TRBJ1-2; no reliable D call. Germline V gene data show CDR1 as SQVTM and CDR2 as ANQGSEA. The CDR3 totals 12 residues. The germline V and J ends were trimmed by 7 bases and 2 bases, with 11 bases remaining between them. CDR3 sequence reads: CSGLGQNYGYTF. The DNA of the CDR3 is TGCAGCGGCCTGGGTCAGAACTATGGCTACACCTTC.

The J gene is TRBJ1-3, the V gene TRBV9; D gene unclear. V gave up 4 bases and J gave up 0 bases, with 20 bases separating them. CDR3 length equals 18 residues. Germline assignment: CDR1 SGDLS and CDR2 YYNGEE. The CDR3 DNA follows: TGTGCCAGCAGCTCCCGAGACACCCGAGGGCCCTCTGGAAACACCATATATTTT. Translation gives CASSSRDTRGPSGNTIYF.

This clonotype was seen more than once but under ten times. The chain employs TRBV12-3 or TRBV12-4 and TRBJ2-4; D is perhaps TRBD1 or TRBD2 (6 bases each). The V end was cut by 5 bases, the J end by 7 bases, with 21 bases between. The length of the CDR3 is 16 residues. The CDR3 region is CASSPRFGGAENIQYF. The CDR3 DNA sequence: TGTGCCAGCAGTCCGCGTTTCGGGGGCGCAGAGAACATTCAGTACTTC.

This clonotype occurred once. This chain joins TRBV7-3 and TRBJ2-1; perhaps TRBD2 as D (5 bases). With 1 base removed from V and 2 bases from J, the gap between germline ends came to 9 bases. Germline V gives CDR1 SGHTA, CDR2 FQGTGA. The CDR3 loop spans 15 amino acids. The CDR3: CASSLRTQAYNEQFF. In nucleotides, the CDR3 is TGTGCCAGCAGCTTAAGGACTCAAGCCTACAATGAGCAGTTCTTC.

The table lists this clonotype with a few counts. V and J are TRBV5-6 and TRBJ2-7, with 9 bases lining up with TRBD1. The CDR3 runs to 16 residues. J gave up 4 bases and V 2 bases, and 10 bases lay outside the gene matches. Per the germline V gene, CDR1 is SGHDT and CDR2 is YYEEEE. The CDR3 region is CASSLYESGQGYEQYV. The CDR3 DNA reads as TGTGCCAGCAGCTTATATGAATCGGGACAGGGTTACGAGCAGTACGTC.

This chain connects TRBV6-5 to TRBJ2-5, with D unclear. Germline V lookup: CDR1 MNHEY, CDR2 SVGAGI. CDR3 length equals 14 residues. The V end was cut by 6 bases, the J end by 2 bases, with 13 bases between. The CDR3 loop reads CASSPRAQQETQYF. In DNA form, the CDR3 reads TGTGCCAGCAGCCCCCGGGCGCAACAAGAGACCCAGTACTTC.

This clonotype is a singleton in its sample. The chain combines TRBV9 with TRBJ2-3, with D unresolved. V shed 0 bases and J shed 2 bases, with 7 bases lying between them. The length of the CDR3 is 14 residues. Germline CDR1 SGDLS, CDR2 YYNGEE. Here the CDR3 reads CASSVVADTDTQYF. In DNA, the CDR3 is TGTGCCAGCAGCGTAGTGGCGGACACAGATACGCAGTATTTT. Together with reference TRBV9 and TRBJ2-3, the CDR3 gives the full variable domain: DSGVTQTPKHLITATGQRVTLRCSPRSGDLSVYWYQQSLDQGLQFLIQYYNGEERAKGNILERFSAQQFPDLHSELNLSSLELGDSALYFCASSVVADTDTQYFGPGTRLTVL.

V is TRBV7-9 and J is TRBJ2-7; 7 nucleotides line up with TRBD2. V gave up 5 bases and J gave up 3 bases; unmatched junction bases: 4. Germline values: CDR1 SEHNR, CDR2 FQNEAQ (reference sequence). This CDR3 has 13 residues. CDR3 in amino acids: CASSIAGDYEQYV. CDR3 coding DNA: TGTGCCAGCAGCATCGCGGGAGACTACGAGCAGTACGTC.

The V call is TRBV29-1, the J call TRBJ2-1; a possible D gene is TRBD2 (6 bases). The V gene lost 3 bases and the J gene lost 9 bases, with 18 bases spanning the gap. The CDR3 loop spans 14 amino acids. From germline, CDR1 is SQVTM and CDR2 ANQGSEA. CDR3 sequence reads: CSVDFTGAGSEQFF. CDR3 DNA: TGCAGCGTTGATTTTACGGGAGCCGGTAGTGAGCAGTTCTTC.